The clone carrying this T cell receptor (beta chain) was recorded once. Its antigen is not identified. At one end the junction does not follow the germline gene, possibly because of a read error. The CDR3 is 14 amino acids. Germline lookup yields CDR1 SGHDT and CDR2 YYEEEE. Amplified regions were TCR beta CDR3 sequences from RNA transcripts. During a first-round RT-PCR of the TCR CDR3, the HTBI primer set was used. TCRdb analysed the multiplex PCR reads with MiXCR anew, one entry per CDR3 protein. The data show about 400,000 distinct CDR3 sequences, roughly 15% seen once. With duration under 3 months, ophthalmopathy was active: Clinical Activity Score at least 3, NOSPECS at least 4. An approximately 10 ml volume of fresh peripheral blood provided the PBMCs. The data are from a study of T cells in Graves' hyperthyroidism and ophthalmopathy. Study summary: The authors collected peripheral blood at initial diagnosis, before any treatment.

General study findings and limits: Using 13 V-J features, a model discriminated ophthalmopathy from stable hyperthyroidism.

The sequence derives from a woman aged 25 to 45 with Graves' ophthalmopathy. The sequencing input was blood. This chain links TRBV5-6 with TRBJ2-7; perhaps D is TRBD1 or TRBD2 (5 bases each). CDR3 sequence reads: CAISLLGTGYEQYF. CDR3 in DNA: TGTGCCATCAGCCTCCTCGGGACGGGATACGAGCAGTACTTC.